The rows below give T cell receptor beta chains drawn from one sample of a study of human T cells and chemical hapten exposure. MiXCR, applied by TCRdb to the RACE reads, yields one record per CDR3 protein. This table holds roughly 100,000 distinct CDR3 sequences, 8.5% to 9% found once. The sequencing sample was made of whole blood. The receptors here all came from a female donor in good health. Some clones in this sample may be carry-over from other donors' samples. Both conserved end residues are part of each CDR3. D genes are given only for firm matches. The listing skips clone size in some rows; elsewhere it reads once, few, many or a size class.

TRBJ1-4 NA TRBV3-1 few TGTGCCAGCAGAAGTACCGCGGAACGAGGGGAAAAACTGTTTTTT CASRSTAERGEKLFF
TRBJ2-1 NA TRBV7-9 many TGTGCCAGCAGCTTTCGGTTGGGGAGCGCCGCAGAGCAGTTCTTC CASSFRLGSAAEQFF
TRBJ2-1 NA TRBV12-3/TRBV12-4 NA TGTGCCAGCAGCCAAAAACTAGCCTCGACCTACAATGAGCAGTTCTTC CASSQKLASTYNEQFF
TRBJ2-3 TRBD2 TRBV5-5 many TGTGCCAGCAGCCAAGAATTAGCGGGAGATACGCAGTATTTT CASSQELAGDTQYF
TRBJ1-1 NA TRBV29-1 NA TGCAGCGTTGGCTCAGCTACGAACACTGAAGCTTTCTTT CSVGSATNTEAFF
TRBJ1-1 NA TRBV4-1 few TGCGCCAGCAGCCACCACTGGAGTCGGCCTTCTTCTGGCACTGAAGCTTTCTTT CASSHHWSRPSSGTEAFF
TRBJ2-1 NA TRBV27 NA TGTGCCAGCAGTAATAGCGGACCCTACAATGAGCAGTTCTTC CASSNSGPYNEQFF
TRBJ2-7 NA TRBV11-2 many TGTGCCAGCAGCCCAGGAGCCTTAAGGTTCCACGAGCAGTACTTC CASSPGALRFHEQYF
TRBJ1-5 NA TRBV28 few TGTGCCAGCGGGGACGCTAGTAATCAGCCCCAGCATTTT CASGDASNQPQHF
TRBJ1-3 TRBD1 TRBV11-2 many TGTGCCAGCAGCTCCCTCAAACGAAGCATCCAGGGGGCGACAGGAAACACCATATATTTT CASSSLKRSIQGATGNTIYF
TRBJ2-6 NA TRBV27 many TGTGCCAGCAGTTTAGGTCGGCTAAACGGGGCCAACGTCCTGACTTTC CASSLGRLNGANVLTF
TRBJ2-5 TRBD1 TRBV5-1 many TGCGCCAGCAGCTTGGCAGGGGGCCAAAAGACCCAGTACTTC CASSLAGGQKTQYF
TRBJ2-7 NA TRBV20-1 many TGCAGTGCTCCCCGGGCCTCCGGGGGCGAGCAGTACTTC CSAPRASGGEQYF
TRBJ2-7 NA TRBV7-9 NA TGTGCCAGCACCCCGGAGGGAGCTCCATCCTACGAGCAGTACTTC CASTPEGAPSYEQYF
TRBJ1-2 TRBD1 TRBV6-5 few TGTGCCAGCAGTTACTTGGACAGGGGAGGAGGCTACACCTTC CASSYLDRGGGYTF
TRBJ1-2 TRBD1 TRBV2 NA TGTGCCAGCAGTGGGGAGGGGGCCCGTTATGGCTACACCTTC CASSGEGARYGYTF
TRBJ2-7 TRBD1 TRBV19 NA TGTGCCAGCGCTGACAGGGTAATTTCCGACGAGCAGTACTTC CASADRVISDEQYF
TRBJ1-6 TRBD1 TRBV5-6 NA TGTGCCAGCAGCAATGGGACAGGGGGATTTTCACCCCTCCACTTT CASSNGTGGFSPLHF
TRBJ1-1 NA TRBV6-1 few TGTGCCAGCGCCCTATACCCGAACACTGAAGCTTTCTTT CASALYPNTEAFF
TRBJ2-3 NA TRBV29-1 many TGCAGCGTTGGCGGAGACGGGACAGATACGCAGTATTTT CSVGGDGTDTQYF
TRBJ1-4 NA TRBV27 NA TGTGCCAGCAGCCGAGCGTTTGCAACTAATGAAAAACTGTTTTTT CASSRAFATNEKLFF
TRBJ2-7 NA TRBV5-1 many TGCGCCAGCAGCTTGGCGGGGACCTCCTACGAGCAGTACTTC CASSLAGTSYEQYF
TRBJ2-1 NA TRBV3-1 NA TGTGCCAGCAGCCGCGGAGATCCCAATGAGCAGTTCTTC CASSRGDPNEQFF
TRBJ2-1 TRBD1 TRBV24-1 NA TGTGCCACCAGTGGGACCGGGACAGCTAGTCTTGACAATGAGCAGTTCTTC CATSGTGTASLDNEQFF
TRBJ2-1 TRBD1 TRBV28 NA TGTGCCAGCAGTTTTTTTACCCTGGACAGGGTGGACGAGCAGTTCTTC CASSFFTLDRVDEQFF
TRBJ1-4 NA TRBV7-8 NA TGTGCCAGCAGCTTTACGGGGGAGGGAAAACTGTTTTTT CASSFTGEGKLFF
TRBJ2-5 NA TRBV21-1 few TGTGCCAGCAGCAAAGGTGGCACTTGGTCTAGACTAGCGGGGCAAGAGACCCAGTACTTC CASSKGGTWSRLAGQETQYF
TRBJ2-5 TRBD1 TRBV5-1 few TGCGCCAGCAGCAATGGACAGGGCCAAGAGACCCAGTACTTC CASSNGQGQETQYF
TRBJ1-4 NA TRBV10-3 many TGTGCCATCGGAGATAATGAAAAACTGTTTTTT CAIGDNEKLFF
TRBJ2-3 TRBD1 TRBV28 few TGTGCCAGCACCGACAGGGGGCCAGATACGCAGTATTTT CASTDRGPDTQYF
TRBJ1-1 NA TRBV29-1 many TGCAGCGTTTCCAGGGTTAACACTGAAGCTTTCTTT CSVSRVNTEAFF
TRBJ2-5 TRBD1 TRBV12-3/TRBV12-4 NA TGTGCAACCGGGACAGGGCCCAAGACCCAGTACTTC CATGTGPKTQYF
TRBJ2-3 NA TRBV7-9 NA TGTGTCAGCAGCCCGGGTGATGGGGAAACAGATACGCAGTATTTT CVSSPGDGETDTQYF
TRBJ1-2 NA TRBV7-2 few TGTGCCAGCAGCTCCAGTAGTTATGGCTACACCTTC CASSSSSYGYTF
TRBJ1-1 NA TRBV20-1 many TGCAGGGGTGCAGGCTCCGATGAAGCTTTCTTT CRGAGSDEAFF
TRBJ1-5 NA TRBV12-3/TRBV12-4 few TGTGCCAGCAGTTTCATTAGTCAGCCCCAGCATTTT CASSFISQPQHF
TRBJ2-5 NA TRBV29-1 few TGCAGCGTTGAATCGCCGGCTCGAGAGACCCAGTACTTC CSVESPARETQYF
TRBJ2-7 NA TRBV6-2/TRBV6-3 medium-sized TGTGCCAGCAGTTACGCGAGCGGGTCCTACGAGCAGTACTTC CASSYASGSYEQYF
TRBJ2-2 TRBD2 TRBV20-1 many TGCAGTGCTATAGCGGGAGAGATCACCGGGGAGCTGTTTTTT CSAIAGEITGELFF
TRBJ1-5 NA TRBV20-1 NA TGCAGTGCTAGTGGGGTAACTGGGAATCAGCCCCAGCATTTT CSASGVTGNQPQHF
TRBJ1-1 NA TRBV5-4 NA TGTGCCAGCAGCTTGGCCCCGAACACTGAAGCTTTCTTT CASSLAPNTEAFF